What follows is one TCR beta chain and its context. Its specificity is not known. The repertoire was sequenced with immunoSEQ multiplex PCR; TCRdb's copy has only in-frame clones and lacks some. Counted here are around 7,000 clones, 79% occurring once; the ten biggest clones make up around 8%. This sample was taken from a study of immune evolution from preneoplasia to lung adenocarcinoma. The CDR3 covers 16 residues. Germline lookup yields CDR1 SGHRS and CDR2 YFSETQ. With V trimmed by 4 bases and J by 6 bases, 15 bases remained unmatched. Overall study results and limits: Normal lung had highest clonality; later lesions appeared denser, more diverse. Top clone share appeared to fall from AAH through AIS, MIA, adenocarcinoma.

This rearrangement joins TRBV5-1 to TRBJ2-7; TRBD1 aligns across 8 bases. Sequencing was performed on FFPE minimally invasive lung adenocarcinoma tissue. The sequence came from a person between 65 and 79 years old with lung adenocarcinoma. CDR3 DNA: TGCGCCAGCAGCATACCAAGGACAGGGTTCCCTTCCGAGCAGTACTTC. Translated: CASSIPRTGFPSEQYF.